This TCR beta chain derives from a study of blood T cell repertoires in COVID-19. On the study more broadly: PBMCs, B-cell-depleted T cells, or T cells provided the cDNA or gDNA that made up the material.

V lost 2 bases to trimming and J lost 0 bases, with 8 bases between them. This CDR3 has 14 amino acids. Per the germline V gene, CDR1 is SQVTM and CDR2 is ANQGSEA. Under the authors' procedure: Counts of nucleated cells, estimated from reference gene primer amplification, were obtained. Some clones are missing from TCRdb's copy, which holds only in-frame ones; the method was immunoSEQ multiplex PCR. V and J calls and clone size follow that table, whereas D and trimming were derived from the DNA. The data show about 120,000 clones, about 88% seen once. The rearrangement links TRBV29-1 to TRBJ1-3; possibly TRBD1 for D (5 bases). The sequencing sample was made of peripheral blood. The TCR was taken from a woman aged 80 or older with acute or convalescent COVID-19. As DNA, the CDR3 is TGCAGCGTTGAAAACAGGAACTCTGGAAACACCATATATTTT. Its translation is CSVENRNSGNTIYF.